This paragraph covers one T cell receptor beta chain sequence. This sample is part of a study of blood T cell repertoires in COVID-19. Study background: Italy, Spain and the United States were the sources of the convalescent and acute COVID-19 samples. Sources were T cells, B-cell-depleted T cells, or PBMCs; the material itself was cDNA or gDNA.

With 4 bases removed from V and 0 bases from J, the gap between germline ends came to 11 bases. This CDR3 has 15 amino acids. The germline CDR1 and CDR2 sequences are SGDLS and YYNGEE. Authors' data handling: Reference gene primer amplification yielded estimated nucleated cell counts. Using immunoSEQ multiplex PCR, the repertoire was profiled, and TCRdb retains in-frame clones only, with some absent. V and J calls and clone size are as listed in that table; D and trimming were resolved from the DNA. The sample has roughly 70,000 clones; about 90% are singletons. The source is a woman older than 75 with active COVID-19. The V gene is TRBV9, the J gene TRBJ1-3, with a weak D call TRBD1 (5 bases). The sequenced sample was peripheral blood. CDR3 sequence reads: CASSSRDYSGNTIYF. DNA of the CDR3: TGTGCCAGCAGCAGCAGGGATTACTCTGGAAACACCATATATTTT. Complete variable domain (other parts from reference TRBV9 and TRBJ1-3): DSGVTQTPKHLITATGQRVTLRCSPRSGDLSVYWYQQSLDQGLQFLIQYYNGEERAKGNILERFSAQQFPDLHSELNLSSLELGDSALYFCASSSRDYSGNTIYFGEGSWLTVV.